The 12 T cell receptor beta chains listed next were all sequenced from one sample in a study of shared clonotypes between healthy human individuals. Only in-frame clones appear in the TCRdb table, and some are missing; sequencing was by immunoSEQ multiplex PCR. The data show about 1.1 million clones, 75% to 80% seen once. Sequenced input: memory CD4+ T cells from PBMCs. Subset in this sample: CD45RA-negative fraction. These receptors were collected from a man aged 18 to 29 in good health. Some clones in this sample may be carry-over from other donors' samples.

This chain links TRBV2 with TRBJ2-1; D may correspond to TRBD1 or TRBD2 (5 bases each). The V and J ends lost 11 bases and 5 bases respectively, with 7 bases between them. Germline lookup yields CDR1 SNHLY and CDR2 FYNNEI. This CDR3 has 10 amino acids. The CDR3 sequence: CAWGNNEQFF. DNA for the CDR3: TGTGCCTGGGGGAACAATGAGCAGTTCTTC.

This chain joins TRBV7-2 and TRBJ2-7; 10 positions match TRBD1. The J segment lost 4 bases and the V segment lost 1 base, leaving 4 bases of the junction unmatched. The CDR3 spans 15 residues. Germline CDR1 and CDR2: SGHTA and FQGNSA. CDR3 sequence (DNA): TGTGCCAGCAGCTTAGTCCGGGACAGGGGATACGAGCAGTACTTC. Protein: CASSLVRDRGYEQYF.

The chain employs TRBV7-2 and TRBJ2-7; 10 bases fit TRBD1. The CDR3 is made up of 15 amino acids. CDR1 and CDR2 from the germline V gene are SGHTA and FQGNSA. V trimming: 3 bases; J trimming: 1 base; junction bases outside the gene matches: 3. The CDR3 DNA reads TGTGCCAGCAGCTTCCGGGACAGGGGATCCTACGAGCAGTACTTC. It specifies CASSFRDRGSYEQYF.

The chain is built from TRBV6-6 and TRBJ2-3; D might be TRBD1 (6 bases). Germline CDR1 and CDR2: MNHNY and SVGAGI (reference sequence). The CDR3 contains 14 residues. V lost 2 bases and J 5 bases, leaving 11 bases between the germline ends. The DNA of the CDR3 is TGTGCCAGCAGTTACCTCACAGGGAAAGATACGCAGTATTTT. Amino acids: CASSYLTGKDTQYF.

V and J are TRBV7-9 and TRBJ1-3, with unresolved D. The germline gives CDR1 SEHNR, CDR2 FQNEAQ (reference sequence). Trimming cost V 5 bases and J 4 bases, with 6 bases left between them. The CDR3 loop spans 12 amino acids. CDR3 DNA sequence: TGTGCCAGCAGCCAACAGGGAAACACCATATATTTT. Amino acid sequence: CASSQQGNTIYF.

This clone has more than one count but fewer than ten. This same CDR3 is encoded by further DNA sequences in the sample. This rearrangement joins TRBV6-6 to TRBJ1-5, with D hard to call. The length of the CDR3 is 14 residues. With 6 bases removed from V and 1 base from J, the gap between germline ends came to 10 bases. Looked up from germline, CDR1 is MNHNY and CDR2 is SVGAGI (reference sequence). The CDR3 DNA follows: TGTGCCAGCAGCCTAGGTGGGAGCAATCAGCCCCAGCATTTT. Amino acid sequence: CASSLGGSNQPQHF.

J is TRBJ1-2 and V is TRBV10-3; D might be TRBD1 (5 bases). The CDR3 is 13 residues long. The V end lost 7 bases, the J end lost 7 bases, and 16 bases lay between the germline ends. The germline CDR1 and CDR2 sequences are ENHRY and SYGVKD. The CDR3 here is CAITGTFPGGYTF. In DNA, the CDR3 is TGTGCCATCACTGGGACGTTTCCCGGTGGCTACACCTTC.

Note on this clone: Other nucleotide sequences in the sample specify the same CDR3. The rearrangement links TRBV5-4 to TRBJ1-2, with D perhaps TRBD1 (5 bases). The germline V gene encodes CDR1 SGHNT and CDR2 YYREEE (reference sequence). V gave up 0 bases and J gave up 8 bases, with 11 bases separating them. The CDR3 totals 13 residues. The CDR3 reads CASSLDRRGGYTF. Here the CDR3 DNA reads TGTGCCAGCAGCTTGGATCGTCGGGGGGGCTACACCTTC.

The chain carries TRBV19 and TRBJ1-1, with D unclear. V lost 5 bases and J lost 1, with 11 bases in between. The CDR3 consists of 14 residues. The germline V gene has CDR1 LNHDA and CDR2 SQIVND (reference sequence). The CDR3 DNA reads TGTGCCAGTAGTGGACGCTCCGGGAACACTGAAGCTTTCTTT. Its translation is CASSGRSGNTEAFF. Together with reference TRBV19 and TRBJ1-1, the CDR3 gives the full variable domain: DGGITQSPKYLFRKEGQNVTLSCEQNLNHDAMYWYRQDPGQGLRLIYYSQIVNDFQKGDIAEGYSVSREKKESFPLTVTSAQKNPTAFYLCASSGRSGNTEAFFGQGTRLTVV.

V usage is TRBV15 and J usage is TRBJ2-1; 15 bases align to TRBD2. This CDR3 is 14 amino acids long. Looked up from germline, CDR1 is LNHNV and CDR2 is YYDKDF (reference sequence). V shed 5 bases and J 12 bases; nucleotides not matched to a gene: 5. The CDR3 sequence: CATSGGLAGGGQFF. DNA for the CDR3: TGTGCCACCAGCGGTGGACTAGCGGGAGGGGGGCAGTTCTTC.

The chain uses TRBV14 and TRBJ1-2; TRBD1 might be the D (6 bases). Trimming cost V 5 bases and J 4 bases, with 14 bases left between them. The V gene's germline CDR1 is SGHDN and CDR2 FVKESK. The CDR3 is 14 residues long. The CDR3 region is CASSIMGATYGYTF. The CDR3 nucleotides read TGTGCCAGCAGCATAATGGGGGCTACCTATGGCTACACCTTC.

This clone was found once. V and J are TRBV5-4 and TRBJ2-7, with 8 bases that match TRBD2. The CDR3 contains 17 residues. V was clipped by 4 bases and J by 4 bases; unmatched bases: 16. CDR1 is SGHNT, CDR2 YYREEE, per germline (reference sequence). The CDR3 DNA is TGTGCCAGCAGCGACCGTGGGGCGGGAGGACGCTCTTACGAGCAGTACTTC. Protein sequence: CASSDRGAGGRSYEQYF. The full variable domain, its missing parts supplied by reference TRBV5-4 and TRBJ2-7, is ETGVTQSPTHLIKTRGQQVTLRCSSQSGHNTVSWYQQALGQGPQFIFQYYREEENGRGNFPPRFSGLQFPNYSSELNVNALELDDSALYLCASSDRGAGGRSYEQYFGPGTRLTVT.